Following are 18 T cell receptor beta chains from one sample sequenced in a study of neurological immune-mediated disorders. Each CDR3 protein is one row after TCRdb ran MiXCR on the 5' RACE reads. The sample lists tens of thousands of distinct CDR3 sequences; about 13% were seen once. Time point of the sample: longitudinal time-point 2. Sequencing was done on a sample of PBMCs. Receptor source: a woman in her forties in good health.

At least ten counts were recorded for this clonotype. The chain's CDR3 is CAINDNQLNEQYF. The CDR3 DNA sequence: TGTGCCATCAACGACAACCAGTTAAACGAGCAGTACTTC. The V gene is TRBV10-3, the J gene TRBJ2-7; D not certain. Per germline, CDR1 ENHRY and CDR2 SYGVKD. This CDR3 comprises 13 residues. V gave up 7 bases and J gave up 5 bases, with 15 bases separating them.

This clonotype was counted at least ten times. The chain joins TRBV18 to TRBJ2-7; TRBD1 might be the D (6 bases). The germline gives CDR1 KGHSH, CDR2 LQKENI. CDR3 length: 16 amino acids. V was clipped by 3 bases and J by 2 bases, with 17 bases between them. In DNA form, the CDR3 reads TGTGCCAGCTCACCTACCCCGGGACAAGCTACCTACGAGCAGTACTTC. Translating it yields CASSPTPGQATYEQYF.

This clonotype was detected ten times or more. This chain links TRBV27 with TRBJ1-1, with a weak D call TRBD1 (6 bases). Germline V lookup: CDR1 MNHEY, CDR2 SMNVEV (reference sequence). Trimming cost V 9 bases and J 0 bases, with 11 bases left between them. CDR3 length equals 13 residues. The CDR3, as DNA: TGTGCCAGTAGACAGGATATGAACACTGAAGCTTTCTTT. This translates into CASRQDMNTEAFF.

This clonotype was detected only a few times. The V gene is TRBV4-1, the J gene TRBJ1-2; the match to TRBD1 covers 9 bases. This CDR3 contains 15 residues. Germline values: CDR1 MGHRA, CDR2 YSYEKL. V trimming: 0 bases; J trimming: 7 bases; junction bases outside the gene matches: 6. CDR3 protein: CASSQDAGQGPGYTF. DNA for the CDR3: TGCGCCAGCAGCCAAGATGCGGGACAGGGACCTGGCTACACCTTC.

This clonotype occurred many times. This chain links TRBV7-6 with TRBJ2-3; the match to TRBD1 covers 10 bases. The V gene end was trimmed by 5 bases and the J gene end by 2 bases; junction bases not matched to a gene: 7. Germline V gene sequence: CDR1 SGHVS, CDR2 FNYEAQ. This CDR3 spans 16 amino acids. This chain's CDR3 is CASSLQTGGYTDTQYF. Here the CDR3 DNA reads TGTGCCAGCAGCCTCCAGACAGGGGGCTACACAGATACGCAGTATTTT.

This clonotype was seen at least ten times. The chain uses TRBV12-3 or TRBV12-4 and TRBJ2-5, with TRBD2 as a possible D gene (6 bases). The V gene lost 3 bases and the J gene lost 5 bases, with 13 bases spanning the gap. The CDR3 totals 14 residues. The CDR3 DNA sequence: TGTGCCAGCAGTTTTGGGGGGTACGGGGAGACCCAGTACTTC. Its translation: CASSFGGYGETQYF.

This clonotype was seen repeatedly, ten times or more. V is TRBV5-1 and J is TRBJ1-2; no reliable D call. Germline V gene sequence: CDR1 SGHRS, CDR2 YFSETQ. The CDR3 length is 14 residues. The V end was cut by 1 base, the J end by 7 bases, with 14 bases between. The DNA of the CDR3 is TGCGCCAGCAGCTTGAATTCTATGATGGGTGGCTACACCTTC. Translating it yields CASSLNSMMGGYTF.

This clonotype was detected many times. This rearrangement joins TRBV20-1 to TRBJ2-7; TRBD2 matches at 10 bases. Losses at the gene ends were 6 bases for V and 0 bases for J; bases not matched to a gene: 5. The CDR3 sequence is 14 residues long. CDR1 and CDR2 from the germline V gene are DFQATT and SNEGSKA (reference sequence). The CDR3 loop is CSAVIAGGSYEQYF. CDR3 nucleotides: TGCAGTGCAGTTATAGCGGGGGGCTCCTACGAGCAGTACTTC.

This clonotype has a count of ten or more. The chain combines TRBV20-1 with TRBJ2-7, with TRBD2 matching 11 bases. The CDR3 is made up of 18 amino acids. The V gene's germline CDR1 is DFQATT and CDR2 SNEGSKA (reference sequence). J gave up 2 bases and V 3 bases, and 15 bases lay outside the gene matches. The CDR3 loop reads CSASSTLLAGGPTYEQYF. In nucleotides, the CDR3 is TGCAGTGCTAGTTCTACACTTCTAGCGGGAGGCCCGACCTACGAGCAGTACTTC.

In regard to this clonotype: This could be a read error, since a much larger clone is one nucleotide away. This chain joins TRBV20-1 and TRBJ2-5; 9 nucleotides line up with TRBD2. V gave up 1 base and J gave up 5 bases; unmatched junction bases: 8. CDR1 is DFQATT and CDR2 is SNEGSKA in the germline V gene (reference sequence). The CDR3 sequence is 15 residues long. The chain's CDR3 is CSARGAAGGAETQYF. The CDR3 bases are TGCAGTGCTAGAGGGGCAGCGGGGGGTGCGGAGACCCAGTACTTC.

This clonotype was counted many times. V gene TRBV5-1 combines with J gene TRBJ1-1; D ambiguous. The CDR3 has 14 amino acids. Per the germline V gene, CDR1 is SGHRS and CDR2 is YFSETQ. Deletions cut 4 bases from V and 4 bases from J, with 14 bases between. CDR3 DNA: TGCGCCAGCAGCCTCTTGGGCCGGGGCACTGAAGCTTTCTTT. It encodes CASSLLGRGTEAFF.

This clonotype showed up many times. The genes are TRBV5-1 and TRBJ1-4, with no clear D. V was clipped by 2 bases and J by 12 bases, with 11 bases between them. Germline CDR1 and CDR2: SGHRS and YFSETQ. The CDR3 has 12 residues. The chain's CDR3 is CASSFGGRELFF. CDR3 in DNA: TGCGCCAGCAGCTTCGGTGGGAGGGAACTGTTTTTT.

This clonotype is medium-sized. The chain joins TRBV27 to TRBJ2-5; D unresolved. The CDR3 runs to 13 residues. Germline loops: CDR1 MNHEY, CDR2 SMNVEV (reference sequence). Between the trimmed V and J ends, which lost 2 bases and 0 bases, there was a span of 4 bases. The CDR3 region has the DNA TGTGCCAGCAGTTTAGGATACCAAGAGACCCAGTACTTC. It is translated as CASSLGYQETQYF.

This clonotype was observed many times. The chain links TRBV2 to TRBJ1-6; D gene ambiguous. CDR1 is SNHLY, CDR2 FYNNEI, per germline. V lost 5 bases, J lost 6 bases, and 11 bases lay in between. This CDR3 is 14 amino acids long. Here the CDR3 reads CASSFLGSNSPLHF. Here the CDR3 DNA reads TGTGCCAGCAGTTTCCTAGGGTCTAATTCACCCCTCCACTTT. Combining the CDR3 with reference TRBV2 and TRBJ1-6 gives the whole variable domain EPEVTQTPSHQVTQMGQEVILRCVPISNHLYFYWYRQILGQKVEFLVSFYNNEISEKSEIFDDQFSVERPDGSNFTLKIRSTKLEDSAMYFCASSFLGSNSPLHFGNGTRLTVT.

There are many counts of this clonotype. The chain joins TRBV12-3 or TRBV12-4 to TRBJ1-1; D ambiguous. CDR3 length: 18 amino acids. The V and J ends lost 6 bases and 7 bases respectively, with 30 bases between them. This chain's CDR3 is CASSRYWIWTSGKGEAFF. The CDR3 DNA sequence: TGTGCCAGCAGCCGATATTGGATTTGGACCTCCGGGAAGGGTGAAGCTTTCTTT.

This clonotype has at least ten counts. The chain's CDR3 is CASSPAMWSESGYTF. CDR3 DNA: TGTGCCAGCAGCCCCGCGATGTGGTCGGAATCTGGCTACACCTTC. The rearrangement joins TRBV12-3 or TRBV12-4 to TRBJ1-2; D is undetermined. V was pared by 6 bases and J by 7 bases, with 21 bases between. CDR3 size: 15 residues.

This chain connects TRBV6-1 to TRBJ2-1; D ambiguous. The CDR3 consists of 10 residues. V lost 8 bases and J 1 base, leaving 0 bases between the germline ends. Germline loops: CDR1 MNHNS, CDR2 SASEGT. CDR3 amino acids: CASSYNEQFF. The CDR3 coding sequence is TGTGCCAGCTCCTACAATGAGCAGTTCTTC.

This clonotype showed up many times. DNA of the CDR3: TGTGCCAGTAAAAGGACAGAGACGAACACTGAAGCTTTCTTT. This encodes CASKRTETNTEAFF. V is TRBV19 and J is TRBJ1-1, with D possibly matching TRBD1 (6 bases). Trimming removed 7 bases at V and 1 base at J, with 13 bases between. CDR3 length: 14 residues. Germline CDR1 LNHDA, CDR2 SQIVND (reference sequence). The full variable domain, its missing parts supplied by reference TRBV19 and TRBJ1-1, is DGGITQSPKYLFRKEGQNVTLSCEQNLNHDAMYWYRQDPGQGLRLIYYSQIVNDFQKGDIAEGYSVSREKKESFPLTVTSAQKNPTAFYLCASKRTETNTEAFFGQGTRLTVV.